This TCR beta chain was sequenced in a study of T-cell reconstitution after alpha-beta-depleted transplantation in children. Study-level results: Alpha-beta T cells about two months after transplant reportedly derived from several hundred expanded graft clones. When one year had passed after transplant, most T-cell counts and diversity came from newly produced T cells.

This CDR3 has 15 residues. Deletions cut 6 bases from V and 7 bases from J, with 20 bases between. Germline loops: CDR1 SGHRS, CDR2 YFSETQ. Library preparation (for TCRbeta) was performed with unique molecular identifiers. TCRdb re-derived calls from the PCR reads in MiXCR, one entry per CDR3 protein. The sample yields 250,000 to 400,000 distinct CDR3 sequences, approximately 23% seen once. This clonotype turned up a few times. Its antigen is still unknown. The chain uses TRBV5-1 and TRBJ2-1; D gene uncertain. The input for sequencing was PBMCs, mostly from graft donor cells, taken 180 days after TCRalphabeta/CD19-depleted stem cell transplant. This TCR was sampled from a male patient aged 10 to 17 who had a stem cell transplant for acute lymphoblastic leukemia, so the T cells may come from the graft donor. The chain's CDR3 is CASTERRRAGNEQFF. For the CDR3, the DNA is TGCGCCAGCACCGAGCGCCGACGGGCAGGTAATGAGCAGTTCTTC.